This TCR beta chain came from a study of blood T cell repertoires in COVID-19. Whole-study context: There were acute and convalescent COVID-19 samples, and they came from the United States, Italy and Spain. Sources were T cells, B-cell-depleted T cells, or PBMCs; the material itself was cDNA or gDNA.

This clone was picked up a small number of times. The CDR3 is 16 residues long. The ends were cut back, 5 bases at V and 1 base at J, with 14 bases in the middle. CDR1 is MNHNY, CDR2 SVGAGI, per germline (reference sequence). The method was immunoSEQ multiplex PCR; TCRdb's version includes in-frame clones alone and lacks a portion of them. The sample consists of approximately 230,000 clones, about 90% of them appearing once. The TCR comes from a woman younger than 45 with acute COVID-19. Sequenced input: PBMCs or T cells enriched from blood (not recorded which). The chain employs TRBV6-6 and TRBJ2-2, with D uncertain. The CDR3 loop reads CASSPPRRLNTGELFF. The CDR3 DNA is TGTGCCAGCAGTCCCCCCCGTCGGTTGAACACCGGGGAGCTGTTTTTT.